This T cell receptor (beta chain) was obtained from a study of T cell repertoires in cytomegalovirus infection. MiXCR was run by TCRdb on the reads, yielding one entry per CDR3 protein. The table includes about 360,000 distinct CDR3 sequences, less than 20% detected once. The CDR3 has 15 amino acids. V trimming: 4 bases; J trimming: 6 bases; junction bases outside the gene matches: 7. Germline CDR1 and CDR2: SEHNR and FQNEAQ (reference sequence). The source of this sequence is a human donor in good health (CMV status not recorded). Some clones in this sample may be carry-over from other donors' samples. Sample: PBMCs. The chain couples TRBV7-9 to TRBJ2-7; 12 bases align to TRBD2. The CDR3 nucleotides read TGTGCCAGCAGCTCCAGACTAGCGGGAGCCCTCGAGCAGTACTTC. This encodes CASSSRLAGALEQYF. Using reference TRBV7-9 and TRBJ2-7 for the parts outside the CDR3, the full variable domain is DTGVSQNPRHKITKRGQNVTFRCDPISEHNRLYWYRQTLGQGPEFLTYFQNEAQLEKSRLLSDRFSAERPKGSFSTLEIQRTEQGDSAMYLCASSSRLAGALEQYFGPGTRLTVT.